The 3 T cell receptor beta chains below were found in one sample sequenced in a study of T-cell reconstitution after alpha-beta-depleted transplantation in children. Unique molecular identifiers tagged the TCRbeta library. TCRdb called the PCR reads again in MiXCR, with one record for every CDR3 protein. The repertoire has roughly 310,000 distinct CDR3 sequences, 23% of them found once; the top ten carry approximately 9.9%. The specimen was PBMCs, mostly from graft donor cells, collected 180 days after TCRalphabeta/CD19-depleted stem cell transplant. All receptors come from a male patient aged 5 to 17 who had a stem cell transplant for acute lymphoblastic leukemia, so the T cells may come from the graft donor.

The gene calls are TRBV13 and TRBJ2-1, with D uncertain. The length of the CDR3 is 14 residues. Trimming cost V 3 bases and J 10 bases, with 16 bases left between them. The V gene's germline CDR1 is PRHDT and CDR2 FYEKMQ (reference sequence). This CDR3 reads CASSFADASREQFF. CDR3 sequence (DNA): TGTGCCAGCAGCTTTGCGGACGCCTCCCGGGAGCAGTTCTTC.

This clonotype was observed a few times. The J gene is TRBJ1-1, the V gene TRBV12-3 or TRBV12-4; D perhaps matches TRBD1 (6 bases). V shed 5 bases and J shed 3 bases, with 10 bases lying between them. CDR3 length: 13 amino acids. CDR3 amino acids: CASSPGHYTEAFF. The CDR3 DNA reads TGTGCCAGCAGTCCGGGACATTACACTGAAGCTTTCTTT.

This chain uses TRBV5-5 with TRBJ1-1, with 7 bases identical to TRBD1. Germline V gene data show CDR1 as SGHKS and CDR2 as YYEKEE (reference sequence). Losses at the gene ends were 10 bases for V and 11 bases for J; bases not matched to a gene: 8. This CDR3 has 10 amino acids. CDR3 region: CAGPGQWAFF. The CDR3 DNA sequence: TGTGCCGGACCGGGACAGTGGGCTTTCTTT.